This T cell receptor beta chain was sequenced in a study of Japanese encephalitis immunity and Zika vaccine responses (dated by TCRdb to the early 2020s). General notes on the study: Each included participant got alum-adjuvanted ZPIV three times, at weeks 0, 4 and 28, with every dose being 5.0 ug. Twelve participants received one dose of YFV vaccine (YF-VAX) before ZPIV, and about 9 participants were flavivirus-naive. The stimulations used peptide pools from ZIKV structural proteins divided into flavivirus-conserved and non-conserved sets, or JEV or YFV peptides that matched the pre-vaccination. A two-dose regimen of JEV vaccine (IXIARO), with doses given 28 days apart, was administered to fewer than 15 participants two to three months before the first ZPIV dose. The study tested whether prior Japanese encephalitis virus (JEV) or yellow fever virus (YFV) vaccination shaped CD4 T cell responses to the Zika vaccine. The ZIKV peptides, 15-mers that overlapped by 11 residues, were chosen for containing NetMHCpan/NetMHCII-predicted epitopes with affinity below 50 nM. In addition, the TCR repertoires of a few flavivirus-naive individuals were analyzed at weeks 2, 6 and 52 after ZPIV vaccination began. Several representative participants from each pre-vaccination group were selected for TCR sequencing, using samples from week 0 (after pre-vaccination and before ZPIV) and week 52. Broad study findings and their caveats: Repertoire similarity across time-points and stimulations was higher in JEV-pre-vaccinated donors than in YFV-pre-vaccinated donors, indicating more clonotypes shared between ZIKV and JEV stimulation. Samples were clustered by participant, with no similarity observed between individuals, suggesting that no public TCRs were detected. Because there were not enough samples, the peptide pools could not be deconvoluted, which meant the specific peptides behind the cross-reactive responses went unidentified. CD8 T cell responses of very low magnitude were detected against ZIKV peptide pools and were observed in only a few individuals. Only a subset of trial participants with three doses and adequate samples was analyzed, not the entire vaccinated cohort. In JEV-pre-vaccinated donors, the repertoire richness of CD4 T cells responding to conserved ZIKV epitopes dropped significantly after ZPIV.

The receptor library was made with 5' RACE. TCRbeta libraries were pooled in proportion to their sorted cell numbers before sequencing. Total RNA was extracted from sorted cells with RNAzol RT, and cDNA was synthesized with an oligo(dT) primer and a template-switching oligo. The TCRbeta V-CDR3-J region was amplified by PCR with Kapa HiFi between a SMARTer oligo primer and a TCRbeta constant-region primer. A second PCR added Illumina adaptors and sample-specific index barcodes, with HighPrep bead cleanup and Bioanalyzer confirmation of a roughly 650 bp band. The libraries were sequenced on an Illumina MiSeq using 2x151 bp paired-end reads. The original pipeline was this. An in-house Java program demultiplexed the reads, and MiXCR assigned TCRbeta annotations and counted clonotypes. Repertoire overlap used Morisita-Horn indices from the R package vegan, with UPGMA clustering and Circos plots of recurring clonotypes. Shannon diversity and richness were normalized to the highest possible value given the input cell numbers, yielding values from 0 to 1. CDR3beta sequences were aligned using MUSCLE, distances were calculated using SeqinR, and multidimensional scaling was plotted in R. TCRdb reran the public reads through fastp at Q25 and MiXCR, keeping productive beta chains. For every CDR3 protein sequence, its rows merge into one entry that carries the most common genes and DNA. Here the V and J calls rest on TCRdb's processing, not on the authors' analysis. This sample has about 200 distinct CDR3 sequences in its table, and around 2.8% of those were observed once. Clones ranked in the top ten supply around a third of the sample.

The germline V gene sets CDR1 to LGHNA and CDR2 to YSLEER. From the cysteine up to the phenylalanine, the CDR3 has a length of 16 residues. Just the 48-base CDR3 DNA is kept, in frame starting at base 1. Trimming at the junction amounts to 1 base on V and 1 base on J, and the germline ends lie 13 bases apart. Relative to its sample, this clonotype is hyperexpanded (1% or more). The record has no base qualities; no much larger clone is one base away. PBMCs were labeled with CellTrace CFSE and cultured for 6 to 7 days in RPMI with approximately 7.7% human serum plus peptide pools at approximately 1 ug/mL each. The enrolled adults were healthy, and microneutralization screening showed them to be seronegative for ZIKV, JEV, YFV, DENV and WNV. The samples were taken from a phase 1, double-blinded, randomized, placebo-controlled trial testing an alum-adjuvanted Zika purified-inactivated virus (ZPIV) vaccine. Peripheral blood mononuclear cells were isolated by standard procedure and stored frozen in liquid nitrogen until use.

The chain is made from TRBV4-3 and TRBJ1-1; there is no confident call for the D gene. The TCR was taken from an adult man who received an inactivated Zika virus vaccine. The starting material was antigen-activated CD8+ T cells from blood, cultured, obtained during a Zika inactivated vaccine study. The nucleotide sequence reads TGCGCCAGCAGCCAAGTCTCTGACACATCGAACACTGAAGCTTTCTTT. Its protein reads: CASSQVSDTSNTEAFF.